The entry below gives a single TCR beta chain sequence along with its context. The target of this receptor is not known. Qualities for individual bases were not recorded, and no much larger clone is one base off. This record belongs to a study of CD8 T cells in ankylosing spondylitis (dated by TCRdb to 2017 to 2019). Broadly, across the study: T cell receptor beta repertoires were profiled in healthy donors and ankylosing spondylitis patients so that disease-linked TCR variants could be found. In total, the full study cohort was made up of 108 healthy donors and 25 to 30 ankylosing spondylitis patients. Peripheral blood was sampled, and synovial fluid was additionally collected from ankylosing spondylitis patients.

Reads for this sample came from an Illumina HiSeq 2500. TCR beta libraries were prepared by quantitative 5'-RACE with molecular barcodes. As for how the authors treated the data: A new computational method, built on a probabilistic model of VDJ rearrangement, was used to identify disease-linked TCR variants. In TCRdb, the public reads were trimmed at Q25 with fastp and aligned with MiXCR, with productive beta chains retained. Each CDR3 protein appears once, grouped with its most common genes and DNA. TCRdb, rather than the study authors, made the V and J calls. Counted in this sample were approximately 300,000 distinct CDR3 sequences; roughly 8% of them appeared once. The ten most abundant clones make up more than 12% of the sample. What the authors observed across the whole study: The disease-linked clones had a CD8+ phenotype and were found at relatively low frequencies in peripheral blood. According to the report, matched synovial fluid samples from ankylosing spondylitis patients were significantly enriched for the disease-linked clones. Some motif variants were previously reported in synovial fluid and blood of reactive arthritis patients, suggesting common disease-initiation mechanisms. Blood from ankylosing spondylitis patients appeared to be characterized by a TCR beta motif made up of several highly homologous amino acid variants.

The CDR3, from cysteine to phenylalanine, totals 15 residues. The retained sequence is limited to the CDR3, 45 bases, with the frame set at the first base. The germline ends are 13 bases apart after V is trimmed by 6 bases and J by 0 bases. The germline V gene encodes CDR1 MNHEY and CDR2 SVGEGT. The TCR originated in a male donor with ankylosing spondylitis. This sequence uses TRBV6-2 or TRBV6-3 and TRBJ2-3; the D element might be TRBD1 or TRBD2, as each aligns at 5 bases. The sequenced material came from blood, either unsorted or a sorted T cell fraction (not recorded which). The bases read TGTGCCAGCAGCCCACTGGGGGATAGCACAGATACGCAGTATTTT. Translation gives CASSPLGDSTDTQYF.